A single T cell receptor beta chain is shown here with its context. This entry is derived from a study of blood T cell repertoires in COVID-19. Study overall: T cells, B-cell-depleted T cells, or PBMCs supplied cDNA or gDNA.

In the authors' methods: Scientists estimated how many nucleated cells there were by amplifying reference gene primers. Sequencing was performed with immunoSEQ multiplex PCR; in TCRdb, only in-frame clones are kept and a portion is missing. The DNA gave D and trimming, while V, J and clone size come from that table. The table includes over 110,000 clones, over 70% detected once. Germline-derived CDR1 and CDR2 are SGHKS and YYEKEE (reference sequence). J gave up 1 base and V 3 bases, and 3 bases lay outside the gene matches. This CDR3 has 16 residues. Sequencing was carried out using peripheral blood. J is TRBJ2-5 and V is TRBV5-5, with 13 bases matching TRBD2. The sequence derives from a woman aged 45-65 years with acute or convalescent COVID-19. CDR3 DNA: TGTGCCAGCAGCTGGAGGACTAGCGGGGGCCAAGAGACCCAGTACTTC. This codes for CASSWRTSGGQETQYF.